This is a list of T cell receptor beta chains from one sample in a study of shared clonotypes between healthy human individuals. Some clones are missing from TCRdb's copy, which holds only in-frame ones; the method was immunoSEQ multiplex PCR. The sample yields about 2.1 million clones, 85% to 95% seen once. The sequenced sample was naive CD8+ T cells from PBMCs. These receptors all come from a man aged 18 to 30 in good health. Some clones in this sample may be carry-over from other donors' samples. The CDR3 runs from the conserved cysteine through the conserved F or W. D genes are given only for firm matches. A clone size is listed for some rows: how often the clone was seen (once, few, many), or a class if it is expanded.

CDR3 | DNA | J | V | length | size | D
CASDGGQRGLEQYF | TGCGCCAGCGACGGGGGACAGCGGGGTCTCGAGCAGTACTTC | TRBJ2-7 | TRBV10-2 | 14 | NA | NA
CASSPPTGPINEKLFF | TGTGCCAGCTCACCACCGACAGGGCCAATAAATGAAAAACTGTTTTTT | TRBJ1-4 | TRBV18 | 16 | NA | TRBD1
CASSLGGLNEQFF | TGTGCCAGCAGCTTAGGGGGGCTCAATGAGCAGTTCTTC | TRBJ2-1 | TRBV7-9 | 13 | NA | NA
CASGPNSIGAFF | TGTGCCAGCGGACCCAATTCCATCGGGGCTTTCTTT | TRBJ1-1 | TRBV7-9 | 12 | NA | NA
CASTREGGYTGELFF | TGTGCCAGCACCAGGGAGGGAGGGTACACCGGGGAGCTGTTTTTT | TRBJ2-2 | TRBV28 | 15 | NA | TRBD2
CATEPGQPIYTF | TGTGCCACCGAACCGGGACAGCCAATCTACACCTTC | TRBJ1-2 | TRBV9 | 12 | NA | TRBD1
CANYKPGQGAYEQYF | TGTGCCAACTATAAACCGGGACAGGGGGCCTACGAGCAGTACTTC | TRBJ2-7 | TRBV9 | 15 | NA | TRBD1
CASTKPRVTEDTGELFF | TGTGCCAGCACCAAGCCTCGGGTGACGGAGGACACCGGGGAGCTGTTTTTT | TRBJ2-2 | TRBV7-8 | 17 | NA | NA
CASSLDGNEQFF | TGTGCCAGCAGCTTAGATGGGAATGAGCAGTTCTTC | TRBJ2-1 | TRBV7-8 | 12 | NA | NA
CASSVVAYPTSNEQFF | TGTGCCAGCAGCGTAGTGGCCTATCCCACTTCCAATGAGCAGTTCTTC | TRBJ2-1 | TRBV9 | 16 | NA | NA
CANRDRGTDTQYF | TGTGCCAACAGGGACAGGGGCACAGATACGCAGTATTTT | TRBJ2-3 | TRBV2 | 13 | NA | TRBD1
CASSYGINTEAFF | TGTGCCAGCAGTTACGGGATTAACACTGAAGCTTTCTTT | TRBJ1-1 | TRBV27 | 13 | few | NA
CASTPSWGEVPYEQYF | TGTGCCAGCACCCCCTCGTGGGGGGAGGTCCCCTACGAGCAGTACTTC | TRBJ2-7 | TRBV27 | 16 | once | NA
CASKPPQDRALNEQFF | TGTGCCAGTAAGCCACCCCAGGACAGGGCGCTAAATGAGCAGTTCTTC | TRBJ2-1 | TRBV19 | 16 | once | TRBD1
CASSPRASGRSSDEQYF | TGTGCCAGCAGCCCGAGGGCTAGCGGGAGAAGTAGCGACGAGCAGTACTTC | TRBJ2-7 | TRBV7-8 | 17 | NA | TRBD2
CASSQDRDSDGEQFF | TGCGCCAGCAGCCAAGACAGGGACAGCGACGGTGAGCAGTTCTTC | TRBJ2-1 | TRBV4-3 | 15 | NA | TRBD1
CAITGGQRADTQYF | TGTGCCATCACCGGAGGTCAGAGGGCAGATACGCAGTATTTT | TRBJ2-3 | TRBV10-3 | 14 | NA | NA
CASSVVEGDEAFF | TGTGCCAGCAGCGTAGTAGAAGGGGACGAAGCTTTCTTT | TRBJ1-1 | TRBV9 | 13 | NA | NA
CASSKLGSEAFF | TGTGCCAGTAGTAAATTGGGGAGTGAAGCTTTCTTT | TRBJ1-1 | TRBV19 | 12 | NA | NA
CASTLSGAVHEQYF | TGTGCCAGTACCTTAAGCGGGGCTGTCCACGAGCAGTACTTC | TRBJ2-7 | TRBV19 | 14 | NA | TRBD2
CASSLLEGTDTQYF | TGTGCCAGCAGCCTACTAGAGGGCACAGATACGCAGTATTTT | TRBJ2-3 | TRBV6-5 | 14 | once | NA
CASSLYKSGFEQYF | TGTGCCAGCAGTTTATATAAGTCCGGATTCGAGCAGTACTTC | TRBJ2-7 | TRBV27 | 14 | NA | NA
CASSQEWGPTEQFF | TGCGCCAGCAGCCAAGAATGGGGACCGACGGAGCAGTTCTTC | TRBJ2-1 | TRBV4-3 | 14 | once | NA
CASSFHKGAVYGYTF | TGTGCCAGCAGTTTTCATAAGGGGGCGGTTTATGGCTACACCTTC | TRBJ1-2 | TRBV27 | 15 | once | TRBD1
CASSQVINSYEQYF | TGCGCCAGCAGCCAAGTCATAAATTCCTACGAGCAGTACTTC | TRBJ2-7 | TRBV4-3 | 14 | NA | NA
CATQLVGEQYF | TGTGCCACCCAACTAGTAGGCGAGCAGTACTTC | TRBJ2-7 | TRBV27 | 11 | NA | NA
CASSMDRGLPYEQYF | TGTGCCAGCAGTATGGACAGGGGGCTCCCCTACGAGCAGTACTTC | TRBJ2-7 | TRBV2 | 15 | NA | TRBD1
CASSRDRDYEQYF | TGTGCCAGCAGCCGGGACAGGGACTACGAGCAGTACTTC | TRBJ2-7 | TRBV7-2 | 13 | NA | TRBD1
CASKASPYEQYF | TGCGCCAGCAAGGCTAGCCCCTACGAGCAGTACTTC | TRBJ2-7 | TRBV5-1 | 12 | NA | NA
CASSELVPGGAFVDYGYTF | TGTGCCAGCAGTGAGTTAGTCCCAGGGGGCGCGTTTGTCGACTATGGCTACACCTTC | TRBJ1-2 | TRBV2 | 19 | NA | TRBD1
CASSLDSEMNTEAFF | TGTGCCAGCAGCTTAGATTCAGAAATGAACACTGAAGCTTTCTTT | TRBJ1-1 | TRBV11-2 | 15 | NA | NA
CASSQGQTALQGEQYF | TGCGCCAGCAGCCAAGGGCAGACAGCGCTCCAGGGCGAGCAGTACTTC | TRBJ2-7 | TRBV4-1 | 16 | NA | NA
CASSVIAGGNEQFF | TGTGCCAGCAGCGTAATAGCGGGAGGGAATGAGCAGTTCTTC | TRBJ2-1 | TRBV9 | 14 | NA | TRBD2
CASSQDGLSAFF | TGTGCCAGCAGCCAAGACGGCCTTTCAGCTTTCTTT | TRBJ1-1 | TRBV14 | 12 | NA | NA
CASSPSYSSGYTF | TGTGCCAGCAGCCCATCCTACAGCTCTGGATACACCTTC | TRBJ1-2 | TRBV7-9 | 13 | once | NA
CASSEPGDAYEQYF | TGCGCCAGCAGTGAGCCCGGGGATGCCTACGAGCAGTACTTC | TRBJ2-7 | TRBV10-1 | 14 | once | NA
CASSLGTELYEQYF | TGTGCCAGCAGTTTAGGGACAGAATTATACGAGCAGTACTTC | TRBJ2-7 | TRBV28 | 14 | NA | TRBD1
CASSLGQGGSHGYTF | TGTGCCAGCAGCTTAGGACAGGGTGGGAGTCATGGCTACACCTTC | TRBJ1-2 | TRBV13 | 15 | NA | NA
CATSRDPGTGVNEQYF | TGTGCCACCAGCAGAGATCCCGGGACAGGGGTGAACGAGCAGTACTTC | TRBJ2-7 | TRBV15 | 16 | NA | TRBD1
CASSPGASAPEQFF | TGCGCCAGCAGCCCCGGTGCTAGCGCTCCGGAGCAGTTCTTC | TRBJ2-1 | TRBV4-1 | 14 | NA | NA
CASSGGGINTGELFF | TGTGCCAGCAGTGGAGGGGGGATCAACACCGGGGAGCTGTTTTTT | TRBJ2-2 | TRBV6-1 | 15 | NA | NA
CASSDRQGAPQETQYF | TGTGCCAGCAGCGACCGACAGGGGGCCCCCCAAGAGACCCAGTACTTC | TRBJ2-5 | TRBV7-2 | 16 | NA | TRBD1
CASSLTGAINDEQFF | TGTGCCAGCAGCTTAACGGGGGCTATCAACGATGAGCAGTTCTTC | TRBJ2-1 | TRBV7-3 | 15 | NA | NA
CSDEQGATGELFF | TGCAGCGATGAGCAGGGGGCCACCGGGGAGCTGTTTTTT | TRBJ2-2 | TRBV29-1 | 13 | NA | TRBD1
CASSLGQGHYEQYF | TGTGCCAGCAGTTTGGGACAGGGGCACTACGAGCAGTACTTC | TRBJ2-7 | TRBV27 | 14 | NA | TRBD1